Listed below are T cell receptor beta chains from one sample, sequenced in a study of blood T cells in healthy people across ages. TCRdb reprocessed the 5' RACE reads via MiXCR and lists one record per CDR3 protein. The sample holds about 680,000 distinct CDR3 sequences; around 45% are singletons and the top ten take around a third. The material sequenced was blood. Every receptor here comes from a woman aged 55-70 years in good health. The CDR3 runs from the conserved cysteine through the conserved F or W. A D gene is named only where the DNA matches it firmly. Expanded clones are given a class, and other clones once, few, many or no size at all.

length: 14; V: TRBV5-6; size: .; D: .; J: TRBJ2-1; CDR3: CASSHTGPRDEQFF; DNA: TGTGCCAGCAGCCACACCGGCCCGAGGGATGAGCAGTTCTTC
length: 17; V: TRBV27; size: .; D: TRBD2; J: TRBJ2-1; CDR3: CASSLSPSGVIYNEQFF; DNA: TGTGCCAGCAGTTTATCCCCTAGCGGGGTCATCTACAATGAGCAGTTCTTC
length: 17; V: TRBV7-4; size: .; D: TRBD2; J: TRBJ2-7; CDR3: CASSRGTSGRATYEQYF; DNA: TGTGCCAGCAGCCGCGGGACTAGCGGGAGGGCAACCTACGAGCAGTACTTC
length: 18; V: TRBV6-2/TRBV6-3; size: .; D: .; J: TRBJ2-6; CDR3: CASSYHKKTSSGANVLTF; DNA: TGTGCCAGCAGTTACCACAAAAAGACAAGCTCTGGGGCCAACGTCCTGACTTTC
length: 14; V: TRBV20-1; size: once; D: .; J: TRBJ1-2; CDR3: CSAREAGGGYGYTF; DNA: TGCAGTGCTAGAGAGGCGGGGGGCGGCTATGGCTACACCTTC
length: 17; V: TRBV7-2; size: few; D: .; J: TRBJ2-1; CDR3: CASSLVPDWSSYNEQFF; DNA: TGTGCCAGCAGCTTAGTCCCGGACTGGAGCTCCTACAATGAGCAGTTCTTC
length: 19; V: TRBV20-1; size: few; D: TRBD1; J: TRBJ2-3; CDR3: CSARVGQGAKVRGVDTQYF; DNA: TGCAGTGCTAGAGTCGGACAGGGGGCCAAGGTCCGCGGAGTGGATACGCAGTATTTT
length: 12; V: TRBV25-1; size: .; D: .; J: TRBJ2-1; CDR3: CASSGRRYEQFF; DNA: TGTGCCAGCAGTGGGAGGAGGTATGAGCAGTTCTTC
length: 13; V: TRBV20-1; size: .; D: .; J: TRBJ2-7; CDR3: CSTSREYSYEQYF; DNA: TGCAGTACTAGCCGGGAGTATTCGTACGAGCAGTACTTC
length: 13; V: TRBV7-7; size: .; D: .; J: TRBJ2-1; CDR3: CASSLATHGRQFF; DNA: TGTGCCAGCAGCTTAGCGACCCACGGCCGGCAGTTCTTC
length: 15; V: TRBV6-2/TRBV6-3; size: .; D: TRBD2; J: TRBJ2-5; CDR3: CASRSTSGRQETQYF; DNA: TGTGCCAGCAGATCCACTAGCGGGAGACAAGAGACCCAGTACTTC
length: 14; V: TRBV5-1; size: few; D: .; J: TRBJ2-2; CDR3: CASSLEANTGELFF; DNA: TGCGCCAGCAGCTTGGAAGCTAACACCGGGGAGCTGTTTTTT
length: 16; V: TRBV6-2/TRBV6-3; size: few; D: TRBD1; J: TRBJ2-7; CDR3: CASSYLPKGASYEQYF; DNA: TGTGCCAGCAGTTACTTACCAAAGGGGGCATCCTACGAGCAGTACTTC
length: 14; V: TRBV20-1; size: .; D: .; J: TRBJ1-5; CDR3: CSAMAGYSNQPQHF; DNA: TGCAGTGCCATGGCGGGATATAGCAATCAGCCCCAGCATTTT